The clone carrying this T cell receptor beta chain was observed at least ten times. Its antigen is unidentified. The data are from a study of Graves' ophthalmopathy and Graves' hyperthyroidism. Study-wide context: Blood was drawn at initial diagnosis, before any treatment. Study observations and caveats: Most expanded thyroid clonotypes above 0.001 frequency also appeared in blood. Discriminating ophthalmopathy from stable hyperthyroidism, a 13-signature model attained a sensitivity of 85% to 90% and a specificity of just under 84%.

The sequenced template was RNA, covering the TCR beta CDR3 region. The first round was an RT-PCR with HTBI primers, and the second round was a multiplex PCR. TCRdb independently ran MiXCR on the multiplex PCR reads; one entry per CDR3 protein. The table includes around 36,000 distinct CDR3 sequences, 45% to 55% detected once. Included hyperthyroidism patients were aged 18 to 65 and newly diagnosed (under 2 months' duration). The V end lost 7 bases, the J end lost 2 bases, and 6 bases lay between the germline ends. CDR3 length equals 13 residues. Germline-derived CDR1 and CDR2 are MNHEY and SVGAGI. The sample comprised peripheral blood. This receptor was taken from an adult woman with stable Graves' hyperthyroidism. This sequence joins TRBV6-5 and TRBJ2-6; D is possibly TRBD2 (5 bases). The CDR3, as DNA: TGTGCCAGCAAGAGGGCTGGGGCCAACGTCCTGACTTTC. Translating it yields CASKRAGANVLTF.